Listed below are T cell receptor beta chains from one sample, sequenced in a study of blood T cell repertoires in COVID-19. This table comes from immunoSEQ multiplex PCR, and its TCRdb copy is limited to in-frame clones, with some not included. The profile shows some 150,000 clones, roughly 77% of them singletons. Source material: peripheral blood. These receptors were collected from a woman aged 70 to 79 with COVID-19, enrolled during active disease. The CDR3 runs from the conserved cysteine through the conserved F or W. A D gene is named only where the DNA matches it firmly. The listing skips clone size in some rows; elsewhere it reads once, few, many or a size class.

TRBV2	TRBJ2-7	NA	NA	CASLQDPPYEQYF	TGTGCCAGCCTACAGGATCCCCCCTACGAGCAGTACTTC
TRBV27	TRBJ2-7	NA	TRBD1	CASSSRDRYWYEQYF	TGTGCCAGCAGCTCCCGGGACAGATACTGGTACGAGCAGTACTTC
TRBV30	TRBJ2-7	NA	TRBD1	CAWKPQDRGRWYEQYF	TGTGCCTGGAAACCCCAAGACAGGGGTCGGTGGTACGAGCAGTACTTC
TRBV5-1	TRBJ1-3	NA	TRBD1	CASRRTGAGNTIYF	TGCGCCAGCAGACGGACAGGGGCTGGAAACACCATATATTTT
TRBV11-2	TRBJ1-1	NA	TRBD1	CASNPGTGGFNTEAFF	TGTGCCAGCAACCCCGGGACAGGGGGCTTTAACACTGAAGCTTTCTTT
TRBV3-1/TRBV3-2	TRBJ2-2	NA	TRBD2	CASSQDGLAVNTGELFF	TGTGCCAGCAGCCAAGATGGGCTAGCGGTCAACACCGGGGAGCTGTTTTTT
TRBV7-2	TRBJ1-2	NA	NA	CASSPATEYGYTF	TGTGCCAGCAGCCCAGCGACAGAATATGGCTACACCTTC
TRBV29-1	TRBJ2-3	once	NA	CSVEGGAHTDTQYF	TGCAGCGTTGAAGGCGGGGCCCACACAGATACGCAGTATTTT
TRBV27	TRBJ2-2	NA	TRBD2	CASNKLDLAGANTGELFF	TGTGCCAGCAACAAACTAGACCTAGCGGGGGCGAACACCGGGGAGCTGTTTTTT
TRBV4-2	TRBJ1-3	NA	NA	CASSLGDTIYF	TGTGCCAGCAGCTTGGGCGACACCATATATTTT
TRBV6-2/TRBV6-3	TRBJ1-6	NA	NA	CASSYGGANSPLHF	TGTGCCAGCAGTTACGGCGGAGCGAATTCACCCCTCCACTTT
TRBV10-3	TRBJ2-1	NA	TRBD2	CAISEASGPSYNEQFF	TGTGCCATCAGTGAGGCTAGCGGTCCTTCCTACAATGAGCAGTTCTTC
TRBV28	TRBJ1-4	NA	NA	CASSPPQPDGGGEKLFF	TGTGCCAGCAGTCCGCCTCAACCGGACGGAGGCGGTGAAAAACTGTTTTTT
TRBV19	TRBJ1-1	NA	TRBD1	CASRFRDRNTEAFF	TGTGCCAGTAGATTCCGGGACAGGAACACTGAAGCTTTCTTT
TRBV4-2	TRBJ2-2	NA	TRBD2	CASSQPTSGGFGELFF	TGTGCCAGCAGCCAACCGACTAGCGGGGGTTTCGGGGAGCTGTTTTTT
TRBV19	TRBJ2-6	NA	NA	CASSVLARGANVLTF	TGTGCCAGTAGTGTTCTAGCGCGCGGGGCCAACGTCCTGACTTTC
TRBV15	TRBJ2-1	NA	TRBD2	CATSRRSGGAEEQFF	TGTGCCACCAGCAGACGTAGCGGGGGGGCAGAGGAGCAGTTCTTC
TRBV19	TRBJ2-7	NA	TRBD2	CASSISGSSYEQYF	TGTGCCAGTAGTATAAGCGGGAGCTCCTACGAGCAGTACTTC
TRBV7-9	TRBJ1-1	NA	NA	CASGRGGPMTEAFF	TGTGCCAGCGGGCGGGGGGGGCCGATGACTGAAGCTTTCTTT
TRBV7-3	TRBJ2-3	NA	TRBD2	CASSTGSGGNTQYF	TGTGCCAGCAGCACAGGGAGCGGGGGGAATACGCAGTATTTT
TRBV3-1/TRBV3-2	TRBJ2-3	NA	TRBD2	CASSQEGLAGARDTQYF	TGTGCCAGCAGCCAAGAAGGACTAGCGGGGGCCAGAGATACGCAGTATTTT
TRBV2	TRBJ2-4	NA	TRBD1	CASRAPTGDKNIQYF	TGTGCCAGCAGGGCACCGACAGGGGACAAAAACATTCAGTACTTC
TRBV6-2/TRBV6-3	TRBJ1-1	NA	TRBD1	CASSRETGGSVNTEAFF	TGTGCCAGCAGCCGGGAGACAGGGGGCTCGGTGAACACTGAAGCTTTCTTT
TRBV29-1	TRBJ1-2	NA	NA	CSVDRGYGYTF	TGCAGCGTTGACAGGGGCTATGGCTACACCTTC
TRBV7-6	TRBJ1-5	NA	NA	CASSLGVSGWLDQPQHF	TGTGCCAGCAGCTTAGGAGTGTCGGGGTGGTTAGATCAGCCCCAGCATTTT
TRBV5-1	TRBJ2-7	NA	TRBD1	CASSFGPPGQGAHEQYF	TGCGCCAGCAGCTTTGGACCCCCGGGACAGGGGGCCCACGAGCAGTACTTC
TRBV6-6	TRBJ1-6	NA	NA	CASTRQDSRNSPLHF	TGTGCCAGCACCCGGCAGGACAGTCGAAATTCACCCCTCCACTTT
TRBV2	TRBJ1-2	once	TRBD1	CASREEGANGYTF	TGTGCCAGCAGGGAGGAGGGGGCAAATGGCTACACCTTC
TRBV5-4	TRBJ2-3	few	TRBD2	CASSLQGWGGEADTQYF	TGTGCCAGCAGCTTGCAAGGATGGGGGGGGGAAGCAGATACGCAGTATTTT